The 8 T cell receptor beta chains in this list originate from one sample, sequenced in a study of CD8 T cells in ankylosing spondylitis. Each CDR3 protein gets one entry after TCRdb re-called the 5' RACE reads with MiXCR. This table has some 140,000 distinct CDR3 sequences, about 7% appearing once. What was sequenced was blood, either unsorted or a sorted T cell fraction (not recorded which). All receptors derive from a female donor with ankylosing spondylitis or in good health (not recorded which).

Concerning this clonotype: Compared with germline, one end of the junction differs, possibly owing to a read error. The chain is built from TRBV7-9 and TRBJ1-1, with TRBD1 matching 7 bases. CDR1 SEHNR and CDR2 FQNEAQ come from the germline V gene (reference sequence). The length of the CDR3 is 15 residues. The CDR3 here is CARSLPRQGNTEAFF. The CDR3 DNA reads TGTGCCAGAAGCTTACCCAGACAGGGGAACACTGAAGCTTTCTTT.

This clonotype was seen at least ten times. The chain uses TRBV5-5 and TRBJ1-3, with a weak D call TRBD1 (5 bases). The V end lost 3 bases, the J end lost 3 bases, and 13 bases lay between the germline ends. This CDR3 has 15 amino acids. The germline V gene encodes CDR1 SGHKS and CDR2 YYEKEE (reference sequence). As DNA, the CDR3 is TGTGCCAGCAGCTACTCCCGGGACCTTGGAAACACCATATATTTT. It translates to CASSYSRDLGNTIYF.

This clonotype was picked up many times. This chain uses TRBV7-3 with TRBJ1-5; D is possibly TRBD1 (5 bases). Trimming left V 5 bases short and J 0 bases short, with 11 bases between. The CDR3 consists of 15 residues. The germline V gene has CDR1 SGHTA and CDR2 FQGTGA. CDR3 sequence reads: CASSEDGASNQPQHF. Here the CDR3 DNA reads TGTGCCAGCAGCGAGGACGGGGCTAGCAATCAGCCCCAGCATTTT.

This clonotype showed up just a few times. This chain connects TRBV2 to TRBJ2-7; a possible D gene is TRBD1 (6 bases). The CDR3 runs 13 residues. Germline CDR1 is SNHLY and CDR2 is FYNNEI. The V gene lost 9 bases and the J gene lost 5 bases, with 17 bases spanning the gap. CDR3 sequence reads: CASLEGVVNEQYF. The CDR3 nucleotides are TGTGCCAGTCTAGAGGGGGTGGTTAACGAGCAGTACTTC.

This clonotype was found many times. The V gene is TRBV12-3 or TRBV12-4, the J gene TRBJ1-1, with D possibly being TRBD1 (6 bases). The CDR3 has 14 amino acids. The ends were cut back, 3 bases at V and 1 base at J, with 9 bases in the middle. The CDR3 coding sequence is TGTGCCAGCAGTTTCGGGGGGGCGAACACTGAAGCTTTCTTT. Encoded protein: CASSFGGANTEAFF.

There are a few counts of this clonotype. The V call is TRBV5-1, the J call TRBJ1-1; the D is unclear. Germline V gene lookup returns CDR1 SGHRS and CDR2 YFSETQ. V lost 2 bases to trimming and J lost 2 bases, with 13 bases between them. The CDR3 spans 15 residues. This chain's CDR3 is CASSLGGFGNTEAFF. In DNA form, the CDR3 reads TGCGCCAGCAGCTTAGGCGGGTTCGGTAACACTGAAGCTTTCTTT. Full variable domain (rest looked up from reference TRBV5-1 and TRBJ1-1): KAGVTQTPRYLIKTRGQQVTLSCSPISGHRSVSWYQQTPGQGLQFLFEYFSETQRNKGNFPGRFSGRQFSNSRSEMNVSTLELGDSALYLCASSLGGFGNTEAFFGQGTRLTVV.

This clonotype was recorded at least ten times. This chain uses TRBV4-2 with TRBJ2-5; tentatively, D is TRBD1 (5 bases). The CDR3 covers 15 residues. Germline values: CDR1 LGHNA, CDR2 YNFKEQ. The V end was cut by 4 bases, the J end by 1 base, with 13 bases between. CDR3 sequence (DNA): TGTGCCAGCAGCCCCTCCGACAGATCCCAAGAGACCCAGTACTTC. It specifies CASSPSDRSQETQYF.

The table lists this clonotype with many counts. V gene TRBV7-2 combines with J gene TRBJ2-7, with D perhaps TRBD1 (5 bases). Germline V CDR1 and CDR2: SGHTA, FQGNSA. Trimming took off 4 bases at V and 3 bases at J, with 10 bases between the two ends. This CDR3 is 13 amino acids long. CDR3 nucleotides: TGTGCCAGCAGCTCCTGGGGCGGCTACGAGCAGTACTTC. It codes for CASSSWGGYEQYF.